This passage covers 3 T cell receptor beta chains from one sample sequenced in a study of shared clonotypes between healthy human individuals. Naive CD8 cells lacked CD45RO, underwent positive selection for CCR7 and left out terminally differentiated effector memory CD45RA+ cells. The table came from immunoSEQ multiplex PCR; TCRdb's copy has only in-frame clones and leaves some out. Of around 1,900,000 clones in the sample, around 93% were seen once. What was sequenced was naive CD8+ T cells from PBMCs. Receptors were obtained from a man aged 18 to 30 in good health. Some clones in this sample may be carry-over from other donors' samples.

V usage is TRBV11-3 and J usage is TRBJ2-1; the match to TRBD1 covers 8 bases. This CDR3 comprises 14 residues. Germline CDR1 reads SGHNT; CDR2 reads YENEEA. V shed 4 bases, J shed 5 bases, and the junction held 4 bases outside the gene matches. The CDR3 sequence: CASSSRDRHNEQFF. CDR3 nucleotides: TGTGCCAGCAGCTCCCGGGACAGGCACAATGAGCAGTTCTTC.

The chain uses TRBV11-2 and TRBJ2-1; TRBD2 aligns across 10 bases. The V gene end was trimmed by 3 bases and the J gene end by 6 bases; junction bases not matched to a gene: 5. The CDR3 has 15 residues. Germline-derived CDR1 and CDR2 are SGHAT and FQNNGV. Here the CDR3 reads CASSFGLAALNEQFF. The DNA of the CDR3 is TGTGCCAGCAGCTTTGGACTAGCGGCCCTCAATGAGCAGTTCTTC.

The chain uses TRBV9 and TRBJ1-1; D possibly corresponds to TRBD1 (6 bases). Germline V CDR1 and CDR2: SGDLS, YYNGEE. The CDR3 is 12 amino acids. Trimming left V 5 bases short and J 12 bases short, with 17 bases between. The CDR3 DNA reads TGTGCCAGCAGTCACAGGGAATCGGCACCTTTCTTT. Protein product: CASSHRESAPFF.